Presented here are 12 T cell receptor beta chains from one specimen sequenced in a study of T cells in Graves' hyperthyroidism and ophthalmopathy. Amplification of TCR beta CDR3 regions was performed using RNA transcripts as template. Carried out on the TCR CDR3, a first-round RT-PCR used the HTBI primer set. From the multiplex PCR reads, TCRdb called clonotypes with MiXCR, one entry per CDR3 protein. The sample holds more than 100,000 distinct CDR3 sequences; about 45% are singletons and the top ten take roughly 24%. Sequenced: blood. Receptors originate from a man aged 35 to 55 with Graves' hyperthyroidism.

This clonotype was detected only once. The chain uses TRBV2 and TRBJ2-3; the match to TRBD2 covers 7 bases. The CDR3 totals 15 residues. V shed 5 bases, J shed 0 bases, and the junction held 5 bases outside the gene matches. Germline values: CDR1 SNHLY, CDR2 FYNNEI. The CDR3, as DNA: TGTGCCAGCAGTTCGAGCGGGGCTAGCACAGATACGCAGTATTTT. It is translated as CASSSSGASTDTQYF.

This rearrangement joins TRBV5-1 to TRBJ1-6, with D unresolved. Trimming stripped 3 bases from V and 13 bases from J, with 8 bases between. CDR1 is SGHRS, CDR2 YFSETQ, per germline. The length of the CDR3 is 11 residues. CDR3 DNA sequence: TGCGCCAGCAGCTGGGGAACTCCCCTCCACTTT. This codes for CASSWGTPLHF.

V gene TRBV9 combines with J gene TRBJ2-5, with 12 bases fitting TRBD2. This CDR3 contains 13 residues. The trim removed 3 bases at V and 9 bases at J, leaving 3 bases unmatched. Germline loops: CDR1 SGDLS, CDR2 YYNGEE. The CDR3 DNA is TGTGCCAGCAGCGAGAGACTAGCGGGGGCCCAGTACTTC. The encoded protein is CASSERLAGAQYF. Complete variable domain (other parts from reference TRBV9 and TRBJ2-5): DSGVTQTPKHLITATGQRVTLRCSPRSGDLSVYWYQQSLDQGLQFLIQYYNGEERAKGNILERFSAQQFPDLHSELNLSSLELGDSALYFCASSERLAGAQYFGPGTRLLVL.

At least ten counts were recorded for this clonotype. This rearrangement joins TRBV2 to TRBJ1-5; D is undetermined. The V gene lost 6 bases and the J gene lost 5 bases, with 11 bases spanning the gap. CDR3 length equals 13 residues. The germline gives CDR1 SNHLY, CDR2 FYNNEI. CDR3 amino acids: CASSRLLDQPQHF. In DNA form, the CDR3 reads TGTGCCAGCAGCCGCCTACTTGATCAGCCCCAGCATTTT.

This clonotype was counted ten times or more. The rearrangement joins TRBV6-1 to TRBJ1-2; D gene uncertain. This CDR3 region has 13 residues. Deletions cut 8 bases from V and 4 bases from J, with 14 bases between. Germline V gene lookup returns CDR1 MNHNS and CDR2 SASEGT. Written as DNA, the CDR3 is TGTGCCAGCGCCCAGGATCCCCCCTATGGCTACACCTTC. Amino acid sequence: CASAQDPPYGYTF.

This clonotype was detected many times. The V and J genes are TRBV28 and TRBJ1-6; 9 bases fit TRBD1. With V trimmed by 7 bases and J by 9 bases, 7 bases remained unmatched. The CDR3 spans 14 residues. Germline V CDR1 and CDR2: MDHEN, SYDVKM. CDR3 region: CASTFRTGVSPLHF. The CDR3 DNA is TGTGCCAGCACCTTCAGGACAGGGGTTTCACCCCTCCACTTT.

This rearrangement joins TRBV19 to TRBJ1-5, with TRBD1 matching over 9 bases. The CDR3 totals 15 residues. CDR1 and CDR2 (germline): LNHDA, SQIVND (reference sequence). V lost 8 bases and J lost 6; bases outside the gene matches: 11. CDR3: CASGPGQGGTQPQHF. The DNA for the CDR3 is TGTGCCAGTGGCCCGGGACAGGGCGGCACTCAGCCCCAGCATTTT.

In this sample, this clonotype turned up many times. The V and J genes are TRBV7-9 and TRBJ2-7, with unresolved D. The CDR3 sequence is 14 residues long. Trimming pared 5 bases from V and 5 bases from J, leaving 16 bases between. CDR1 is SEHNR, CDR2 FQNEAQ, per germline (reference sequence). DNA of the CDR3: TGTGCCAGCAGCCAAAGGGCTCCTCCCGACGAGCAGTACTTC. Amino acid sequence: CASSQRAPPDEQYF. Combining the CDR3 with reference TRBV7-9 and TRBJ2-7 gives the whole variable domain DTGVSQNPRHKITKRGQNVTFRCDPISEHNRLYWYRQTLGQGPEFLTYFQNEAQLEKSRLLSDRFSAERPKGSFSTLEIQRTEQGDSAMYLCASSQRAPPDEQYFGPGTRLTVT.

As to this clonotype: This could be a read error, since a much larger clone is one nucleotide away. The chain recombines TRBV7-2 with TRBJ1-4; D is unclear. CDR1 and CDR2 (germline): SGHTA, FQGNSA. The CDR3 has 17 residues. The CDR3 here is CASSLAHPISTNEKLFF. The CDR3 bases are TGTGCCAGCAGCCTAGCCCACCCAATATCAACTAATGAAAAACTGTTTTTT.

This clonotype showed up just a few times. Since a much larger clone is just one base distant, this may be a read error. This rearrangement joins TRBV4-1 to TRBJ1-6; 10 bases fit TRBD1. The CDR3 length is 13 residues. Germline V gene sequence: CDR1 MGHRA, CDR2 YSYEKL. CDR3 amino acids: CVSSHPDRGRVHF. CDR3 nucleotides: TGCGTCAGCAGCCACCCCGACAGGGGGCGAGTCCACTTT.

The chain links TRBV19 to TRBJ1-2, with D unresolved. The ends were cut back, 6 bases at V and 2 bases at J, with 10 bases in the middle. The CDR3 covers 13 residues. Germline-derived CDR1 and CDR2 are LNHDA and SQIVND (reference sequence). CDR3 region: CASRIGLNYGYTF. The CDR3 region has the DNA TGTGCCAGTAGGATCGGCCTCAACTATGGCTACACCTTC.

V is TRBV7-6 and J is TRBJ2-1; 10 bases are shared with TRBD1. CDR1 SGHVS and CDR2 FNYEAQ come from the germline V gene. This CDR3 contains 15 residues. Trimming cost V 1 base and J 5 bases; bases outside gene matches: 2. The CDR3 coding sequence is TGTGCCAGCAGCTTAGGGACAGGGGGGAACAATGAGCAGTTCTTC. This codes for CASSLGTGGNNEQFF. Variable domain in full (rest from reference TRBV7-6 and TRBJ2-1): GAGVSQSPRYKVTKRGQDVALRCDPISGHVSLYWYRQALGQGPEFLTYFNYEAQQDKSGLPNDRFSAERPEGSISTLTIQRTEQRDSAMYRCASSLGTGGNNEQFFGPGTRLTVL.